This T cell receptor beta chain originates from a study of OX40 agonist ivuxolimab in advanced cancers. This table comes from immunoSEQ multiplex PCR, and its TCRdb copy is limited to in-frame clones, with some not included. The sample yields tens of thousands of clones, 75% to 90% seen once. V was trimmed by 4 bases and J by 4 bases, leaving 11 bases between them. The germline V gene encodes CDR1 SGHDT and CDR2 YYEEEE. This CDR3 is built from 13 residues. This clonotype was sampled from an adult with an advanced solid tumor such as melanoma, head and neck, liver or kidney cancer. Sequenced here: CD4+ or CD8+ T cells sorted from blood, sampled in a trial of the OX40 agonist ivuxolimab. The chain combines TRBV5-6 with TRBJ1-1; TRBD1 is a possible D gene (5 bases). CDR3 in amino acids: CASSPQGFTEAFF. In nucleotides, the CDR3 is TGTGCCAGCAGCCCTCAGGGTTTCACTGAAGCTTTCTTT.